The 14 T cell receptor beta chains given below trace back to one sample, sequenced in a study of memory CD4+ T cells and cytomegalovirus serostatus. The repertoire was sequenced with immunoSEQ multiplex PCR; TCRdb's copy has only in-frame clones and lacks some. There are tens of thousands of clones in the sample; over 80% occur only once, and approximately 0.44% lies in the top ten. The sort gate was single viable CD3+CD4+CD8-CD45RO+ cells for memory CD4+ T cells. Sequenced material: memory CD4+ T cells from blood. The source of these receptors is an adult in good health and CMV-seronegative.

V and J are TRBV9 and TRBJ2-5; perhaps TRBD1 as D (5 bases). The V end was cut by 4 bases, the J end by 4 bases, with 11 bases between. Germline values: CDR1 SGDLS, CDR2 YYNGEE. CDR3 length: 13 amino acids. The DNA of the CDR3 is TGTGCCAGCAGCCCAGGGTGGGGAGAGACCCAGTACTTC. The encoded protein is CASSPGWGETQYF.

The chain couples TRBV5-8 to TRBJ2-1; D perhaps matches TRBD2 (5 bases). The CDR3 has 11 amino acids. The V gene's germline CDR1 is SGHTS and CDR2 YDEGEE. Trimming shortened V by 2 bases and J by 15 bases, and 12 bases separated the two germline ends. The CDR3 DNA reads as TGTGCCAGCAGCTTAGGAGGAATTCGGTTCTTC. It yields the protein CASSLGGIRFF.

The rearrangement uses TRBV6-6 and TRBJ1-2, with TRBD1 as a possible D gene (5 bases). The CDR3 is made up of 14 amino acids. Between the trimmed V and J ends, which lost 0 bases and 7 bases, there was a span of 12 bases. The germline V gene has CDR1 MNHNY and CDR2 SVGAGI (reference sequence). The DNA of the CDR3 is TGTGCCAGCAGTTACTCCACCCAAGGGGTTGGCTACACCTTC. This codes for CASSYSTQGVGYTF.

This clone was counted a single time. This chain connects TRBV4-1 to TRBJ2-1; no definite D call. V gave up 3 bases and J gave up 5 bases, with 5 bases separating them. This CDR3 has 12 amino acids. Germline V gene data show CDR1 as MGHRA and CDR2 as YSYEKL. Here the CDR3 reads CASSQVNNEQFF. CDR3 DNA: TGCGCCAGCAGCCAGGTTAACAATGAGCAGTTCTTC.

The chain couples TRBV9 to TRBJ2-3; D perhaps matches TRBD1 (6 bases). Germline values: CDR1 SGDLS, CDR2 YYNGEE. The CDR3 has 15 amino acids. With 4 bases removed from V and 2 bases from J, the gap between germline ends came to 14 bases. The CDR3 DNA follows: TGTGCCAGCAGCCCCCGGGACATAGCCACAGATACGCAGTATTTT. Its translation: CASSPRDIATDTQYF.

DNA of the CDR3: TGCAGCGCCCAGGGGAGGGGTGATCAGCCCCAGCATTTT. This translates into CSAQGRGDQPQHF. The V call is TRBV29-1, the J call TRBJ1-5, with D perhaps TRBD1 (6 bases). This CDR3 spans 13 amino acids. CDR1 and CDR2 from the germline V gene are SQVTM and ANQGSEA. V lost 7 bases to trimming and J lost 5 bases, with 15 bases between them.

This clone qualifies as medium-sized. The J gene is TRBJ1-1, the V gene TRBV5-1, with a weak D call TRBD1 (6 bases). Germline-derived CDR1 and CDR2 are SGHRS and YFSETQ. The CDR3 contains 12 residues. V lost 5 bases, J lost 4 bases, and 9 bases lay in between. The CDR3 spells CASSGGGTEAFF. In nucleotides, the CDR3 is TGCGCCAGCAGTGGGGGCGGCACTGAAGCTTTCTTT.

This clone showed up just a few times. The chain links TRBV11-2 to TRBJ2-1; D remains unclear. The V end lost 0 bases, the J end lost 7 bases, and 7 bases lay between the germline ends. CDR1 and CDR2 from the germline V gene are SGHAT and FQNNGV. The CDR3 totals 13 residues. CDR3 bases: TGTGCCAGCAGCTTAGATGGTCGGAATGAGCAGTTCTTC. Translation gives CASSLDGRNEQFF.

V usage is TRBV11-2 and J usage is TRBJ1-2; 9 bases are shared with TRBD1. This CDR3 spans 15 amino acids. CDR1 and CDR2 (germline): SGHAT, FQNNGV. V dropped 6 bases and J dropped 8; count of bases not matched to a gene: 13. The CDR3 loop reads CASRLTGGAPWGYTF. CDR3 coding DNA: TGTGCCAGCAGATTAACAGGGGGCGCACCATGGGGCTACACCTTC.

V usage is TRBV7-6 and J usage is TRBJ2-3; 8 nucleotides agree with TRBD2. Trimming removed 5 bases from V and 2 bases from J; junction bases left unmatched: 6. In germline, CDR1 is SGHVS, CDR2 FNYEAQ. This CDR3 contains 15 residues. Here the CDR3 reads CASSTWRGDTDTQYF. CDR3 coding DNA: TGTGCCAGCAGCACCTGGCGGGGGGACACAGATACGCAGTATTTT.

The chain combines TRBV28 with TRBJ1-2; D is unresolved. The germline CDR1 and CDR2 sequences are MDHEN and SYDVKM. The CDR3 contains 13 residues. V gave up 6 bases and J gave up 7 bases, with 15 bases separating them. The CDR3 DNA sequence: TGTGCCAGCAGGACCTACGGCCCCTCTGGCTACACCTTC. Its protein is CASRTYGPSGYTF.

The chain carries TRBV29-1 and TRBJ1-3; D gene ambiguous. Trimming removed 4 bases at V and 0 bases at J, with 7 bases between. The length of the CDR3 is 13 residues. Germline V gene lookup returns CDR1 SQVTM and CDR2 ANQGSEA. CDR3 loop: CSVAEYSGNTIYF. The CDR3 region has the DNA TGCAGCGTTGCTGAGTACTCTGGAAACACCATATATTTT.

CDR3 loop: CASSLDVANTIYF. CDR3 coding DNA: TGCGCCAGCAGTCTGGACGTGGCAAACACCATATATTTT. V gene TRBV5-1 combines with J gene TRBJ1-3; D is unresolved. The V and J ends lost 5 bases and 6 bases respectively, with 12 bases between them. This CDR3 has 13 residues. Germline CDR1 is SGHRS and CDR2 is YFSETQ.

The chain uses TRBV28 and TRBJ1-2, with no clear D. CDR1 is MDHEN and CDR2 is SYDVKM in the germline V gene. Trimming took 4 bases from V and 4 from J, leaving 4 bases between them. The CDR3 covers 11 residues. The CDR3 reads CASSYRYGYTF. CDR3 in DNA: TGTGCCAGCAGTTACCGCTATGGCTACACCTTC.